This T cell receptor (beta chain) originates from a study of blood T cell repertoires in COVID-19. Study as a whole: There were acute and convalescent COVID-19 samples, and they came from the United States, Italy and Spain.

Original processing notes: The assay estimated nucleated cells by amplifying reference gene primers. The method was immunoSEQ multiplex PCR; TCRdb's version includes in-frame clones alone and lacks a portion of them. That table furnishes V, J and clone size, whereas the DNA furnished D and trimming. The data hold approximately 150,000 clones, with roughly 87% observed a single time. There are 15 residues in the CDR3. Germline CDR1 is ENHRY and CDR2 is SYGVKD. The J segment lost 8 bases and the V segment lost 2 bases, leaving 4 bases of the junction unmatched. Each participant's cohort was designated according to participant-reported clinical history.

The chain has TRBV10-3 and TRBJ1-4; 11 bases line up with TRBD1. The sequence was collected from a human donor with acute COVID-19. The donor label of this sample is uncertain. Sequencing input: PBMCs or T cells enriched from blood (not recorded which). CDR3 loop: CAISEMGQGGEKLFF. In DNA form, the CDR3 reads TGTGCCATCAGTGAGATGGGACAGGGGGGAGAAAAACTGTTTTTT.